Listed below are T cell receptor beta chains from one sample, sequenced in a study of shared clonotypes between healthy human individuals. Measured with immunoSEQ multiplex PCR; TCRdb has only the in-frame clones, and not every one. The sample carries approximately 1,500,000 clones, approximately 98% recorded once. The sample taken for sequencing was naive CD4+ T cells sorted from blood. These receptors were obtained from a man younger than 45 in good health. CDR3s include the opening cysteine and the closing phenylalanine or tryptophan. The D gene is left open where the match is weak. Clone sizes are given selectively: once, few, many, or a class where the clone is expanded.

d_call,clone_size,v_call,j_call,cdr3_aa,cdr3_nt
TRBD2,.,TRBV28,TRBJ2-1,CASSWTSGRTNEQFF,TGTGCCAGCAGTTGGACTAGCGGGAGGACAAATGAGCAGTTCTTC
.,.,TRBV5-1,TRBJ1-1,CASSSTGTHTEAFF,TGCGCCAGCAGCTCGACCGGGACACACACTGAAGCTTTCTTT
.,.,TRBV19,TRBJ2-7,CASSTGALYEQYF,TGTGCCAGTAGTACCGGGGCCCTCTACGAGCAGTACTTC
.,.,TRBV2,TRBJ1-4,CAWAQGEKLFF,TGTGCATGGGCTCAAGGTGAAAAACTGTTTTTT
.,.,TRBV28,TRBJ2-7,CASSFSGTGYAYEQYF,TGTGCCAGCAGTTTTTCCGGGACGGGATACGCCTACGAGCAGTACTTC
.,.,TRBV27,TRBJ2-3,CASSFLEGEATQYF,TGTGCCAGCAGTTTTTTGGAGGGAGAGGCTACGCAGTATTTT
.,once,TRBV9,TRBJ2-1,CASSVDTASRQFF,TGTGCCAGCAGCGTAGACACAGCGTCGAGGCAGTTCTTC
.,once,TRBV19,TRBJ1-4,CASSSGAANEKLFF,TGTGCCAGTAGTTCGGGGGCGGCTAATGAAAAACTGTTTTTT
.,few,TRBV7-6,TRBJ2-7,CASSSRRESGSYEQYF,TGTGCCAGCAGCTCCAGGAGGGAATCGGGGTCCTACGAGCAGTACTTC
.,.,TRBV7-9,TRBJ2-7,CASSSGRGPSYEQYF,TGTGCCAGCAGCTCCGGGCGCGGACCCTCCTACGAGCAGTACTTC
.,.,TRBV25-1,TRBJ2-1,CASRGLGVGNEQFF,TGTGCCAGCAGAGGGCTAGGGGTAGGCAATGAGCAGTTCTTC
.,.,TRBV10-3,TRBJ2-7,CATERSGAQRGYEQYF,TGTGCCACCGAAAGGTCAGGGGCCCAAAGGGGATACGAGCAGTACTTC
TRBD1,.,TRBV30,TRBJ2-1,CAWSGSEGANEQFF,TGTGCCTGGAGTGGTAGCGAGGGGGCCAATGAGCAGTTCTTC
TRBD2,.,TRBV28,TRBJ2-1,CASSPGLAGIHEQFF,TGTGCCAGCAGCCCGGGACTAGCGGGAATCCATGAGCAGTTCTTC
TRBD1,.,TRBV19,TRBJ1-1,CASSIGGQGGNTEAFF,TGTGCCAGTAGTATTGGGGGACAGGGAGGGAACACTGAAGCTTTCTTT
.,.,TRBV9,TRBJ2-2,CASSVVSGNTGELFF,TGTGCCAGCAGCGTAGTGTCGGGGAACACCGGGGAGCTGTTTTTT
.,.,TRBV9,TRBJ2-7,CASSVSSSSYEQYF,TGTGCCAGCAGCGTATCATCTAGCTCCTACGAGCAGTACTTC
.,.,TRBV5-1,TRBJ2-1,CASSFLGTSSISYNEQFF,TGCGCCAGCAGCTTTTTAGGAACCTCCTCGATCTCCTACAATGAGCAGTTCTTC
TRBD1,.,TRBV7-8,TRBJ1-1,CASSRGQVMNTEAFF,TGTGCCAGCAGCCGCGGACAGGTCATGAACACTGAAGCTTTCTTT
TRBD2,.,TRBV4-1,TRBJ2-7,CASSQALLTSGKQLQYF,TGCGCCAGCAGCCAAGCCCTTTTGACTAGCGGGAAACAGCTTCAGTACTTC
TRBD1,once,TRBV4-3,TRBJ1-2,CASSLVAGGNYGYTF,TGCGCCAGCAGCCTCGTGGCAGGGGGAAACTATGGCTACACCTTC
.,.,TRBV10-1,TRBJ2-7,CASSDFSSAAYEQYF,TGCGCCAGCAGTGATTTTTCTAGCGCGGCCTACGAGCAGTACTTC
.,.,TRBV5-1,TRBJ1-5,CASSLGLEGNQPQHF,TGCGCCAGCAGCTTGGGTCTTGAGGGCAATCAGCCCCAGCATTTT
.,.,TRBV5-1,TRBJ2-2,CASSLKASNRGTGELFF,TGCGCCAGCAGCTTGAAGGCAAGCAACCGGGGCACCGGGGAGCTGTTTTTT
.,once,TRBV28,TRBJ1-5,CASRIQERIGNQPQHF,TGTGCCAGCAGAATACAGGAGAGGATTGGCAATCAGCCCCAGCATTTT
.,once,TRBV13,TRBJ1-2,CASSFYLGMDYGYTF,TGTGCCAGCAGCTTTTATCTGGGTATGGACTATGGCTACACCTTC